This TCR beta chain originates from a study of T cell changes during pregnancy in multiple sclerosis. V gave up 2 bases and J gave up 1 base, with 8 bases separating them. CDR1 is MNHNY, CDR2 SVGAGI, per germline (reference sequence). This CDR3 has 14 residues. Profiling relied on immunoSEQ multiplex PCR, and the TCRdb table lists in-frame clones only, not all of them. This sample carries almost 95,000 clones, roughly 90% of them seen once, and the ten largest clones take approximately 1.5%. The sequencing here drew on peripheral blood, taken in the first trimester of pregnancy. The rearrangement uses TRBV6-6 and TRBJ2-5, with D uncertain. The clonotype was recovered from a female donor with multiple sclerosis, enrolled in a pregnancy study. The CDR3 sequence: CASSYERAQETQYF. The CDR3 DNA reads as TGTGCCAGCAGTTACGAGAGAGCCCAAGAGACCCAGTACTTC.